This TCR beta chain came from a study of CD8+CD57+ T cells in acquired aplastic anemia. Study-wide context: Yields of DNA that came from sorted CD4+ and CD8+ cells averaged 3.2 ug. General observations from the study: Patients and controls shared under 35 CD8+ CDR3 sequences, which appeared highly expressed in patients and within their immunodominant clones. With respect to CD8+ Simpson's diversity, patients and controls did not differ significantly.

This clonotype was counted many times. Its antigen is currently unknown. Genomic DNA constituted the template upon which TCR beta VDJ and CDR3 profiling was performed. TCRdb passed the reads through MiXCR, listing each CDR3 protein once. The data hold approximately 190,000 distinct CDR3 sequences, with under 70% observed a single time. Germline V gene sequence: CDR1 MNHNS, CDR2 SASEGT. The CDR3 totals 13 residues. V lost 3 bases and J 0 bases, leaving 6 bases between the germline ends. The rearrangement uses TRBV6-1 and TRBJ2-7; unclear D gene. The source material was sorted CD4+, CD8+, or CD8+CD57+ T cells (not recorded which) from PBMCs. This TCR derives from a human donor with severe aplastic anemia or a healthy control (not recorded which). As DNA, the CDR3 is TGTGCCAGCAGTGATGGCATCTCCTACGAGCAGTACTTC. Residues: CASSDGISYEQYF.